The clone carrying this TCR beta chain occurred many times. What it recognizes is unknown. Amplification of TCR beta CDR3 regions used RNA as the template. The TCR CDR3 first-round RT-PCR relied on the HTBI primer set. Each CDR3 protein gets one entry after TCRdb re-called the multiplex PCR reads with MiXCR. In the table there are about 290,000 distinct CDR3 sequences, about an eighth of which are singletons. Exclusion of a patient resulted from uncontrolled infection, other autoimmune disease, pregnancy or lactation. These data are taken from a study of T cells in Graves' hyperthyroidism and ophthalmopathy. Study-wide results and limits: Among clonotypes expanded in thyroid above 0.001, most were also found in blood. The model anticipated ophthalmopathy a median about 6.5 months pre-onset.

Germline assignment: CDR1 SGHTA and CDR2 FQGTGA. The CDR3 sequence is 14 residues long. V lost 5 bases, J lost 8 bases, and 11 bases stayed unmatched. This sequence joins TRBV7-3 and TRBJ1-1; TRBD1 matches 7 bases. The sequence derives from a young woman with Graves' hyperthyroidism that later progressed to Graves' ophthalmopathy. The sequenced sample consisted of blood. This CDR3 reads CASSPDRASMEAFF. In nucleotides, the CDR3 is TGTGCCAGCAGCCCTGACAGGGCCTCCATGGAAGCTTTCTTT.